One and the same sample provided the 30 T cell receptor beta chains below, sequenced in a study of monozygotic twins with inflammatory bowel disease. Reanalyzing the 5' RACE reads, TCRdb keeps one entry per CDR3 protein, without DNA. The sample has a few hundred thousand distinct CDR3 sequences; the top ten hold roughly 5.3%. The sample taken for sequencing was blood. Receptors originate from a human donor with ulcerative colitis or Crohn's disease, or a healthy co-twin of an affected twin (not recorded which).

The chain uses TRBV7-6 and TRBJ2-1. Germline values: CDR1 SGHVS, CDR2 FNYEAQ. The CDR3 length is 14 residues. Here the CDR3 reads CASSRGGSYNEQFF.

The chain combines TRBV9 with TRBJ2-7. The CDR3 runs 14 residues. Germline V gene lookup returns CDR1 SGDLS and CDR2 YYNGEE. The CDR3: CASSATGTAHEQYF.

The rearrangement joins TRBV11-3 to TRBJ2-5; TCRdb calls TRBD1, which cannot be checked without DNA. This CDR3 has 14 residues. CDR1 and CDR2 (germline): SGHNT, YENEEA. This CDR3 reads CASSSSGLPETQYF.

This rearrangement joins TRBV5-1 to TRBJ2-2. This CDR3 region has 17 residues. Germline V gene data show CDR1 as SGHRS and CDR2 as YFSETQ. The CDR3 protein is CASSLAKDTLNTGELFF. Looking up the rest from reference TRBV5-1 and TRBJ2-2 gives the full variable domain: KAGVTQTPRYLIKTRGQQVTLSCSPISGHRSVSWYQQTPGQGLQFLFEYFSETQRNKGNFPGRFSGRQFSNSRSEMNVSTLELGDSALYLCASSLAKDTLNTGELFFGEGSRLTVL.

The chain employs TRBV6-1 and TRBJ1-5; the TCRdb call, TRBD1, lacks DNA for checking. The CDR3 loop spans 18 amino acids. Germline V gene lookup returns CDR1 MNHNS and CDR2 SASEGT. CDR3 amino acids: CASSRFRDVNSGNQPQHF.

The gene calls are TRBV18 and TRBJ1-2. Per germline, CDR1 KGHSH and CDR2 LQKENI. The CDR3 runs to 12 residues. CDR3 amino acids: CASSPRIDGYTF. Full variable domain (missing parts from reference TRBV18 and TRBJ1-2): NAGVMQNPRHLVRRRGQEARLRCSPMKGHSHVYWYRQLPEEGLKFMVYLQKENIIDESGMPKERFSAEFPKEGPSILRIQQVVRGDSAAYFCASSPRIDGYTFGSGTRLTVV.

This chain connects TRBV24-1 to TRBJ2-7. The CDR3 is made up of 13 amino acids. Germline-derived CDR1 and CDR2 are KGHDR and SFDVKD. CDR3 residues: CATSEPQAGEQYF.

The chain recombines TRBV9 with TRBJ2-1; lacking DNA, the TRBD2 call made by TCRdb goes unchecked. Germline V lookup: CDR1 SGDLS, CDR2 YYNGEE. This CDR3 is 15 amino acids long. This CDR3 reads CASSAGTSDYNEQFF.

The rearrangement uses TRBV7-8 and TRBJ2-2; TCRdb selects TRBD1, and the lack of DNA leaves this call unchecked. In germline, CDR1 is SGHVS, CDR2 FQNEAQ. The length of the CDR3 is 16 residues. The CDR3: CASSLARTGGSGELFF.

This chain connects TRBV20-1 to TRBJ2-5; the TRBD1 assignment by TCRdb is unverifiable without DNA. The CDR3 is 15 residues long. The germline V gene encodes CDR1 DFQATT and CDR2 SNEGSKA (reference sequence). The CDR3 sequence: CSARTGTGGGETQYF.

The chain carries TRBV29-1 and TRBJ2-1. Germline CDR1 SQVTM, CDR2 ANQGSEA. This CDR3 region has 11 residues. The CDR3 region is CSVEVHSEQFF.

The CDR3 loop is CASSLRAGDNSPLHF. The chain combines TRBV5-1 with TRBJ1-6. Germline loops: CDR1 SGHRS, CDR2 YFSETQ. CDR3 length: 15 amino acids. Complete variable domain (other parts from reference TRBV5-1 and TRBJ1-6): KAGVTQTPRYLIKTRGQQVTLSCSPISGHRSVSWYQQTPGQGLQFLFEYFSETQRNKGNFPGRFSGRQFSNSRSEMNVSTLELGDSALYLCASSLRAGDNSPLHFGNGTRLTVT.

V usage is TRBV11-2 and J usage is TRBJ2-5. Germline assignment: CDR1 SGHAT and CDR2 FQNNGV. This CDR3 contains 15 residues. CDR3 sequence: CASSSTSGYAETQYF. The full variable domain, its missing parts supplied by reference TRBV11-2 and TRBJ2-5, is EAGVAQSPRYKIIEKRQSVAFWCNPISGHATLYWYQQILGQGPKLLIQFQNNGVVDDSQLPKDRFSAERLKGVDSTLKIQPAKLEDSAVYLCASSSTSGYAETQYFGPGTRLLVL.

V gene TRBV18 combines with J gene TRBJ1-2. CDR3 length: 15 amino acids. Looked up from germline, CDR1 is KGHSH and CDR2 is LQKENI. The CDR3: CASSPAIPRVAGYTF.

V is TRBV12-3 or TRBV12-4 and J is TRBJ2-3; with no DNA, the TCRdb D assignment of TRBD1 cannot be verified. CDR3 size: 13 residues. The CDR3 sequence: CASLGGPGGTQYF.

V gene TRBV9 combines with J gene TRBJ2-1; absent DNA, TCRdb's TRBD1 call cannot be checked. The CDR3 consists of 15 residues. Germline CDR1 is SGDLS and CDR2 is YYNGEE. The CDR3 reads CASSVGQKGTNEQFF.

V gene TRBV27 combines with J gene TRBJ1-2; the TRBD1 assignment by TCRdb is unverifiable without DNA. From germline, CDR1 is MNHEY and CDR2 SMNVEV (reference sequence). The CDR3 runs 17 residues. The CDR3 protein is CASSTKASGTVNYGYTF.

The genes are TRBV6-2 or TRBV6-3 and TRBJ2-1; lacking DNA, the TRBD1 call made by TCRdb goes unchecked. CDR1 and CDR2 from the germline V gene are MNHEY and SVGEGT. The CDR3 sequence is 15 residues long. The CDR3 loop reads CASSYGDPSYNEQFF.

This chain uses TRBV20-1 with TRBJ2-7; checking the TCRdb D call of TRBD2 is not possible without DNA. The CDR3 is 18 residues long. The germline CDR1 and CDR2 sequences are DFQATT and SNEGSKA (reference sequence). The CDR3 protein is CSATSGTSGRLSSYEQYF.

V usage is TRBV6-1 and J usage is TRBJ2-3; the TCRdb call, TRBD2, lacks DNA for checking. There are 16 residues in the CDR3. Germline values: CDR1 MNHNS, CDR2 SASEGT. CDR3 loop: CASSVRTSASTDTQYF.

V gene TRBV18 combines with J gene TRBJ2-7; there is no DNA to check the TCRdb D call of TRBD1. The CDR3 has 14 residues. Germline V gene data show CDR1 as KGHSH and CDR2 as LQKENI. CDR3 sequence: CASSPYGGLGEQYF.

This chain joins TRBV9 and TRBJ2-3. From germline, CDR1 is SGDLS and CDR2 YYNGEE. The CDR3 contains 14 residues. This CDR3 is CASSPEPYTDTQYF.

CDR3 sequence: CASSPTQGVNQPQHF. J is TRBJ1-5 and V is TRBV18. This CDR3 is built from 15 residues. Germline CDR1 is KGHSH and CDR2 is LQKENI.

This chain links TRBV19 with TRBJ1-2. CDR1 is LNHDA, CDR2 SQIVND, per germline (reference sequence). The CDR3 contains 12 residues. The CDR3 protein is CASSLVSYGYTF.

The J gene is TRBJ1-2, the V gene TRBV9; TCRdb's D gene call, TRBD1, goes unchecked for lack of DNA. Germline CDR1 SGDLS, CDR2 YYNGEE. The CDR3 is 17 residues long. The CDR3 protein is CASSVVAQGAAFYGYTF.

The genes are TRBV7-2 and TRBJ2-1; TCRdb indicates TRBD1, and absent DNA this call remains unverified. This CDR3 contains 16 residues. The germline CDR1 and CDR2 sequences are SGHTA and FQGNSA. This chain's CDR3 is CASSLKGQTGGNEQFF.

The CDR3 spells CASKRQAQQPQHF. The V and J genes are TRBV19 and TRBJ1-5; without DNA, the TCRdb call of TRBD1 cannot be checked. Germline loops: CDR1 LNHDA, CDR2 SQIVND (reference sequence). The CDR3 totals 13 residues.

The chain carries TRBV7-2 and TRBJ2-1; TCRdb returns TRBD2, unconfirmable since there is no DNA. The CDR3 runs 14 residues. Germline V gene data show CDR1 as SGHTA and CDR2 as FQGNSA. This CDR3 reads CASSLTLAGNEQFF.

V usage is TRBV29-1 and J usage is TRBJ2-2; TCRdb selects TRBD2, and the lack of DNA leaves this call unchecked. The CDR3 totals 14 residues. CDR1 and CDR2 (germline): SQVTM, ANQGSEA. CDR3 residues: CSVEAGAGTGELFF.

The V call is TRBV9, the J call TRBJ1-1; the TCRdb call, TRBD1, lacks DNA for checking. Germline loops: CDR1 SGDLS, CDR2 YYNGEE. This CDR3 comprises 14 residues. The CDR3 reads CASSPRQGQTEAFF.